This T cell receptor (beta chain) was identified in a study of control samples from healthy donors and cancer patients. The germline V gene has CDR1 SGDLS and CDR2 YYNGEE. The CDR3 runs to 14 residues. V trimming: 3 bases; J trimming: 3 bases; junction bases outside the gene matches: 5. Assay: immunoSEQ multiplex PCR; the TCRdb copy retains only in-frame clones and omits some. The profile shows about 65,000 clones, just over 90% of them singletons. Sequenced: PBMCs. V gene TRBV9 combines with J gene TRBJ1-1; 7 nucleotides align to TRBD1. The origin of this receptor is a woman between 45 and 60 years old with colorectal cancer. The CDR3 coding sequence is TGTGCCAGCAGCGCCCGGGACAGAGACACTGAAGCTTTCTTT. It translates to CASSARDRDTEAFF.